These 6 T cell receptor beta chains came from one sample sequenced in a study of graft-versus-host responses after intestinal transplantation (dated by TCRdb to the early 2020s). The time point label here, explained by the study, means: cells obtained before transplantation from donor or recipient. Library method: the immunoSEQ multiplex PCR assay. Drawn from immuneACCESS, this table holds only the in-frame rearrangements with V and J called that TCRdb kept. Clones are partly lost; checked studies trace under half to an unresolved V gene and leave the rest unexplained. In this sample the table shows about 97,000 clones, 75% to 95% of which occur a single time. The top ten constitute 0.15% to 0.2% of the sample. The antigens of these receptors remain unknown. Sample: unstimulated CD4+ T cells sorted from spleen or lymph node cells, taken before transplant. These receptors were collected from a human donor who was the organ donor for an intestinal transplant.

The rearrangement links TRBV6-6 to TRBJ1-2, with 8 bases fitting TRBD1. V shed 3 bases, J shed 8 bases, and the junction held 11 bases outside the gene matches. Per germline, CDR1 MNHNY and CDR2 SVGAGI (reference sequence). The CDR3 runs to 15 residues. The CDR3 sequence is CASSYLDRARQGYTF. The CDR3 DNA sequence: TGTGCCAGCAGTTATCTGGACAGGGCCCGGCAGGGCTACACCTTC.

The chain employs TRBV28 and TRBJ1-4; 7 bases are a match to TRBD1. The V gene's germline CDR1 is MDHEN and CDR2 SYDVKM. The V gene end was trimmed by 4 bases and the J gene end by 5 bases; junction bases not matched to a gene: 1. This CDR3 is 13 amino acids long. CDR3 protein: CASSWGQNEKLFF. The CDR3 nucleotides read TGTGCCAGCAGTTGGGGACAGAATGAAAAACTGTTTTTT.

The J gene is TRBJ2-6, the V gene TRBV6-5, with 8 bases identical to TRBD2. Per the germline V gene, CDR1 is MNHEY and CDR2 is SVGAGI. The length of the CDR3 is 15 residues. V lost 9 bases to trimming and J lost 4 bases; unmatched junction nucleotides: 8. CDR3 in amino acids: CASRRGGSGANVLTF. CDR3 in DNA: TGTGCCAGTCGACGGGGGGGATCCGGGGCCAACGTCCTGACTTTC.

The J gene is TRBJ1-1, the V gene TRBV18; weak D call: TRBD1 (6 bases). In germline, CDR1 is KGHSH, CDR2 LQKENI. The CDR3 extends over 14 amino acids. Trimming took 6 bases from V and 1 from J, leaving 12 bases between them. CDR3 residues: CASSSTGSNTEAFF. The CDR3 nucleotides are TGTGCCAGCTCCTCGACAGGCTCGAACACTGAAGCTTTCTTT.

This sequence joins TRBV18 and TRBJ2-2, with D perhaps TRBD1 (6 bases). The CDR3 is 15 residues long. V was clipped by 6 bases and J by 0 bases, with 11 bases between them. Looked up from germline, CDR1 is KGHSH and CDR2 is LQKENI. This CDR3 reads CASSAGTPNTGELFF. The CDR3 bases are TGTGCCAGCTCGGCCGGGACACCGAACACCGGGGAGCTGTTTTTT.

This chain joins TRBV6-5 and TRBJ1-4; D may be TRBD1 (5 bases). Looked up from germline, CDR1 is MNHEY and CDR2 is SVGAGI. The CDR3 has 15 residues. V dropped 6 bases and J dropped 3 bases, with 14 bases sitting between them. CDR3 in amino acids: CASRLDRAPNEKLFF. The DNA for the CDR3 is TGTGCCAGCAGACTCGACAGAGCTCCTAATGAAAAACTGTTTTTT.